This is a list of T cell receptor beta chains from one sample in a study of blood T cell repertoires in COVID-19. Only in-frame clones appear in the TCRdb table, and some are missing; sequencing was by immunoSEQ multiplex PCR. The sample includes 250,000 to 300,000 clones, 83% of them seen just once. The sequenced sample was peripheral blood. The receptors stem from a man of 80 years or more with acute or convalescent COVID-19. The CDR3 runs from the conserved cysteine through the conserved F or W. D genes are given only for firm matches. Expanded clones are given a class, and other clones once, few, many or no size at all.

>NA|TRBV7-9|NA|TRBJ2-1
CASAPGQGAYNEQFF
TGTGCCAGCGCCCCCGGACAAGGAGCCTACAATGAGCAGTTCTTC
>NA|TRBV27|TRBD1|TRBJ1-2
CASSSSTGGARGYTF
TGTGCCAGCAGTTCAAGTACAGGGGGGGCACGAGGCTACACCTTC
>NA|TRBV30|NA|TRBJ1-5
CAWSSVNSNQPQHF
TGTGCCTGGAGTTCGGTGAATAGCAATCAGCCCCAGCATTTT
>NA|TRBV29-1|TRBD1|TRBJ1-6
CSYRDRDNSPLHF
TGCAGCTACCGGGACAGGGATAATTCACCCCTCCACTTT
>NA|TRBV2|TRBD2|TRBJ2-1
CASSEFSGTNYNEQFF
TGTGCCAGCAGTGAGTTTAGCGGGACCAACTACAATGAGCAGTTCTTC
>NA|TRBV5-4|NA|TRBJ1-1
CASSLAGGAVTEAFF
TGTGCCAGCAGCTTGGCGGGCGGGGCGGTCACTGAAGCTTTCTTT
>NA|TRBV10-1|TRBD2|TRBJ2-3
CASSSGLAASTDTQYF
TGCGCCAGCAGTTCCGGACTAGCGGCTAGCACAGATACGCAGTATTTT
>NA|TRBV29-1|NA|TRBJ1-2
CSVESGAGYGYTF
TGCAGCGTTGAATCCGGCGCGGGGTATGGCTACACCTTC
>NA|TRBV6-5|NA|TRBJ1-1
CASSYRLISPAFF
TGTGCCAGCAGCTACCGTTTAATCTCTCCGGCTTTCTTT
>once|TRBV5-8|NA|TRBJ1-2
CASSLGQRHYGYTF
TGTGCCAGCAGCTTGGGTCAGCGACACTATGGCTACACCTTC
>NA|TRBV3-1/TRBV3-2|NA|TRBJ1-2
CASSQKLAGASYGYTF
TGTGCCAGCAGCCAAAAACTTGCGGGGGCGAGTTACGGCTACACCTTC
>NA|TRBV19|NA|TRBJ2-2
CASSISSSLIEAGELFF
TGTGCCAGTAGTATTTCGAGTTCCCTCATCGAGGCCGGGGAGCTGTTTTTT
>NA|TRBV5-5|TRBD1|TRBJ1-6
CASSFGQGNSPLHF
TGTGCCAGCAGCTTCGGACAGGGGAATTCACCCCTCCACTTT
>NA|TRBV3-1/TRBV3-2|TRBD2|TRBJ2-5
CASSQERLAGLETQYF
TGTGCCAGCAGCCAAGAGAGACTAGCGGGACTAGAGACCCAGTACTTC
>NA|TRBV20-1|NA|TRBJ2-3
CSASPLLASSTDTQYF
TGCAGTGCTAGTCCCCTACTAGCCTCTAGCACAGATACGCAGTATTTT
>NA|TRBV11-2|TRBD2|TRBJ2-1
CASSSSGRVRYNEQFF
TGTGCCAGCAGCTCTAGCGGGAGGGTCCGATACAATGAGCAGTTCTTC
>NA|TRBV5-4|NA|TRBJ2-5
CASSGRSGETQYF
TGTGCCAGCAGCGGGCGATCTGGGGAGACCCAGTACTTC
>few|TRBV7-3|NA|TRBJ2-2
CASSFRSSTGELFF
TGTGCCAGCAGCTTCCGGTCCTCGACCGGGGAGCTGTTTTTT
>NA|TRBV21-1|NA|TRBJ1-4
CASSKRDRVDEKLFF
TGTGCCAGCAGCAAGCGGGACAGGGTGGATGAAAAACTGTTTTTT
>NA|TRBV15|TRBD1|TRBJ1-1
CATSTGTGGMAFF
TGTGCCACCAGCACAGGGACAGGGGGAATGGCTTTCTTT
>NA|TRBV19|TRBD1|TRBJ1-5
CASREGGLNQPQHF
TGTGCCAGTAGGGAAGGGGGCCTCAATCAGCCCCAGCATTTT
>NA|TRBV5-1|NA|TRBJ2-5
CASGHLETQYF
TGCGCCAGCGGACACCTAGAGACCCAGTACTTC
>NA|TRBV10-3|NA|TRBJ2-5
CAISIGSSQETQYF
TGTGCCATCAGCATCGGGTCTTCTCAAGAGACCCAGTACTTC
>NA|TRBV4-1|TRBD1|TRBJ1-2
CASSPDRGNYGYTF
TGCGCCAGCAGCCCCGACAGGGGGAACTATGGCTACACCTTC
>NA|TRBV3-1/TRBV3-2|NA|TRBJ2-7
CASSPDGGSYEQYF
TGTGCCAGCAGCCCCGACGGGGGATCCTACGAGCAGTACTTC
>NA|TRBV28|NA|TRBJ1-3
CASSFRVYGNTIYF
TGTGCCAGCAGTTTCAGGGTATACGGAAACACCATATATTTT
>few|TRBV18|NA|TRBJ1-4
CASSPPEQSLNEKLFF
TGTGCCAGCTCACCCCCGGAACAGTCCCTTAATGAAAAACTGTTTTTT
>NA|TRBV5-5|NA|TRBJ1-6
CASSGNQGISSPLHF
TGTGCCAGCAGCGGGAACCAGGGCATAAGTTCACCCCTCCACTTT